The present entry profiles one T cell receptor (beta chain) with its context. The antigen is unknown. At one boundary the junction diverges from the germline segment, which might be a read error. This sample was taken from a study of blood T cells in healthy people across ages. The overall study: About one barcoded TCR beta cDNA was captured per two T cells. The study's findings and limits: The study could not conclusively compare naive and antigen-experienced cells, given its unsorted PBMCs. Estimates of total diversity, which came from one million sequenced T cells, were considered to be underestimates.

For the second PCR, which ran for roughly 7 to 11 cycles, a sample-barcoded 5' primer and a J-beta primer mix were used. Each of the cDNA molecules was tagged by a template-switch adaptor with 12 random nucleotides. TCRdb redid the calling of the 5' RACE reads with MiXCR, one entry per CDR3 protein. The sample lists 890,000 or so distinct CDR3 sequences, 55% to 65% occurring once. The CDR3 covers 14 residues. Germline-derived CDR1 and CDR2 are LGHNA and YSLEER. The sample comprised blood. This sequence was found in a man in his thirties or forties in good health. The chain combines TRBV4-3 with TRBJ2-5, with a tentative D call TRBD2 (7 bases). The CDR3 DNA is TGCGTCAGCAGCCCCTTAAGGGGGGGGGAGACCCAGTACTTC. Translating it yields CVSSPLRGGETQYF.